Sequencing of this T cell receptor (beta chain) was carried out in a study of blood T cell repertoires in COVID-19 (dated by TCRdb to 2020 to 2021). Turning to the overall study: The collaborator samples originated in the United States, Italy and Spain and spanned the acute and convalescent phases of COVID-19. The prospective study material was composed of cDNA or gDNA derived from T cells, B-cell-depleted T cells, or PBMCs. Deeply sampled blood TCRbeta repertoires from subjects exposed to, actively infected with, or recovered from COVID-19 were included in the dataset. The repertoires were released in a freely available public database meant as a resource for research on the immune response to SARS-CoV-2. Samples came from the ongoing ImmuneRACE study (first 160 participants) plus 1,254 subjects from 6 global collaborators. The sample metadata nearly always contained a de-identified subject ID, COVID-19 status, age in years and sex. HLA class I and class II types, where available, came from metadata supplied by the sample provider rather than from assay-based typing. The research as a whole found: The amount of clinical and demographic metadata varied by source and participant and was provided uncurated.

Concerning this clone itself: Its antigen is not yet known. No base qualities exist here, and no much larger clone lies one base off it.

TCRbeta CDR3 regions were amplified from genomic DNA using the immunoSEQ Assay, a bias-controlled multiplex PCR. Under the source paper's analysis protocol: The number of nucleated cells in each sample was estimated from the amplification of reference gene primers within the assay. To quantify the absolute abundance of each unique TCRbeta CDR3 rearrangement, sequence reads were collapsed and filtered. For each sample, productive Simpson clonality was calculated by taking the square root of Simpson's diversity index across productive rearrangements. TCRdb stores this immuneACCESS table with in-frame sequences only. Part of the clones is absent; in the studies checked, under half of the shortfall reflects unresolved V genes, and no reason is known for the rest. The V and J calls and clone size are taken from that table; D and trimming were inferred from the DNA. A total of approximately 140,000 clones appear in this sample, roughly 80% of them only once. Jointly, the top ten make up about 2% of the sample.

The collaborating institutions used their own protocols to collect whole blood in K2EDTA tubes. Collaborator samples were shipped for TCRbeta analysis as frozen whole blood, isolated PBMCs, or DNA extracted from either sample type. This receptor was identified in a man between 70 and 80 years old with acute or convalescent COVID-19. The sample consisted of peripheral blood.

The DNA sequence is given as TGTGCCAGCAGCTCCCAACTAGCGGCGGGTGGAGAGACCCAGTACTTC. It translates as CASSSQLAAGGETQYF. The chain is encoded by TRBV7-2 joined to TRBJ2-5; 8 middle bases align to TRBD2. Including cysteine and phenylalanine, the CDR3 has 16 amino acids. CDR3 DNA only is kept here, 48 bases in frame from base 1. The germline V gene gives CDR1 as SGHTA and CDR2 as FQGNSA. Unmatched junction bases come to 11, with V trimmed by 4 bases and J by 4 bases.